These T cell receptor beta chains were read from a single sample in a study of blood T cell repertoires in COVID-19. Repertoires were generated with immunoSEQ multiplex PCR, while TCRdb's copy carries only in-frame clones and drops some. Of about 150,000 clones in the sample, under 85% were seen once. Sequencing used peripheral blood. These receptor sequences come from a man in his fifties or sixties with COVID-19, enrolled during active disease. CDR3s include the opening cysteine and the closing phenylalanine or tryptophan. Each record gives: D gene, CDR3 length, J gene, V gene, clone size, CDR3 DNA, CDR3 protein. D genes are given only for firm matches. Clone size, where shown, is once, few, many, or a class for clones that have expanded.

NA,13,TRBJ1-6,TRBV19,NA,TGTGCCAGTACAAGGACTGATAATTCACCCCTCCACTTT,CASTRTDNSPLHF
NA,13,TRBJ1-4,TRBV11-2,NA,TGTGCCAGCAGCCCGACTTTTGGGGAAAAACTGTTTTTT,CASSPTFGEKLFF
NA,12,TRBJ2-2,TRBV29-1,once,TGCAGCGTCGCCTACGTAACCGGGGAGCTGTTTTTT,CSVAYVTGELFF
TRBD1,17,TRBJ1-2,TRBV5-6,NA,TGTGCCAGCAGCTTGGCCGGCCGCGGGGGACAGGGGTATGGCTACACCTTC,CASSLAGRGGQGYGYTF
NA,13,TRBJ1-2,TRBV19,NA,TGTGCCAGTAGTATAGACGCGAACTATGGCTACACCTTC,CASSIDANYGYTF
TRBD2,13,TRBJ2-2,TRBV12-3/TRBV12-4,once,TGTGCCAGCAGGTATAGCGGGAGAGGGGAGCTGTTTTTT,CASRYSGRGELFF
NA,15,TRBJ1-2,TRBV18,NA,TGTGCCAGCTCACCGGAAACAGACAGGAACTATGGCTACACCTTC,CASSPETDRNYGYTF
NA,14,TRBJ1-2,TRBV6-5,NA,TGTGCCAGCAGTTCGGACAGTATAAACTATGGCTACACCTTC,CASSSDSINYGYTF
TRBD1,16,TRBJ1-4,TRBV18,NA,TGTGCCAGCTCACCGCTTCAGGGACAGACTAATGAAAAACTGTTTTTT,CASSPLQGQTNEKLFF
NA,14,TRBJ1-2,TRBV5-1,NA,TGCGCCAGCAGCTTGGGGCAGGGTGTGTATGGCTACACCTTC,CASSLGQGVYGYTF
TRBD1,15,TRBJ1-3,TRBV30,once,TGTGCCCCCGAACCGGACAGGGGGCTTGGAAACACCATATATTTT,CAPEPDRGLGNTIYF
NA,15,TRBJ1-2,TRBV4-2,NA,TGTGCCAGCAGCCCCGTCGGTGATTTAAGCTATGGCTACACCTTC,CASSPVGDLSYGYTF
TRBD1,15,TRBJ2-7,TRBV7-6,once,TGTGCCAGCAGCCTCCGAGGGGGCGGCTCCTACGAGCAGTACTTC,CASSLRGGGSYEQYF
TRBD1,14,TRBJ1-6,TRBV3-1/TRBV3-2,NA,TGTGCCAGCAGAACAGGGACAGGGGTTTCACCCCTCCACTTT,CASRTGTGVSPLHF
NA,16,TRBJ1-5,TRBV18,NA,TGTGCCAGCTCACCTCGTGGAGGTCAAGGCAATCAGCCCCAGCATTTT,CASSPRGGQGNQPQHF
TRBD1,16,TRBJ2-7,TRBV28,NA,TGTGCCAGCAGTTCACCACACCAGGGACAGCCCTACGAGCAGTACTTC,CASSSPHQGQPYEQYF
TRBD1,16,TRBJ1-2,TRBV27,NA,TGTGCCAGCAGTTCATTGCGGGCAGGGGGCGACTATGGCTACACCTTC,CASSSLRAGGDYGYTF
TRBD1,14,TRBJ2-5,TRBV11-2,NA,TGTGCCAGCAGCACCCGGACAGGGAAGGAGACCCAGTACTTC,CASSTRTGKETQYF
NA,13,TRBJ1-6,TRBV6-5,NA,TGTGCCAGCAGACGGGACACTAATTCACCCCTCCACTTT,CASRRDTNSPLHF